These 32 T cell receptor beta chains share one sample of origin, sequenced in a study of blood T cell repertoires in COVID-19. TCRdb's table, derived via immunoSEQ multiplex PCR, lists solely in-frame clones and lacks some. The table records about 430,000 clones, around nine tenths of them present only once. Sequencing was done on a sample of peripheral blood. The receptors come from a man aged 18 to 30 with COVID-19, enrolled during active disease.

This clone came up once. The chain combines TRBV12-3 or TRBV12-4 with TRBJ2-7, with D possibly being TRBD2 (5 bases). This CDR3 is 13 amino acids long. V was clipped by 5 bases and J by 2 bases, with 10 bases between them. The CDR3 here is CASSLSVAYEQYF. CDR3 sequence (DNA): TGTGCCAGCAGTCTTAGCGTAGCCTACGAGCAGTACTTC.

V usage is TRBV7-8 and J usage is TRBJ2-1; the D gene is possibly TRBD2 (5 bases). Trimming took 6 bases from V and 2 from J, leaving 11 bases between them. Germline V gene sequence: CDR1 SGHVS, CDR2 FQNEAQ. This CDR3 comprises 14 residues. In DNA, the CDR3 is TGTGCCAGCAGTATAGCGTTTACCTACAATGAGCAGTTCTTC. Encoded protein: CASSIAFTYNEQFF.

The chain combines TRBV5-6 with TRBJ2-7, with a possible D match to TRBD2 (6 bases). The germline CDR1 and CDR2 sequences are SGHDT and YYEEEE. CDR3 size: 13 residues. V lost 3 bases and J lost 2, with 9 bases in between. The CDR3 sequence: CASSSPGAYEQYF. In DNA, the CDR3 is TGTGCCAGCAGCTCGCCGGGGGCCTACGAGCAGTACTTC.

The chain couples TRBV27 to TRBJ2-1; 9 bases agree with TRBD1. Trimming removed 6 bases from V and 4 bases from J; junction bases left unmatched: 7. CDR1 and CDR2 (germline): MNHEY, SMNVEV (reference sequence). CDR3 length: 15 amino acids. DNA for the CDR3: TGTGCCAGCAGACCTGACAGGGGGTTTTACAATGAGCAGTTCTTC. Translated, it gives CASRPDRGFYNEQFF.

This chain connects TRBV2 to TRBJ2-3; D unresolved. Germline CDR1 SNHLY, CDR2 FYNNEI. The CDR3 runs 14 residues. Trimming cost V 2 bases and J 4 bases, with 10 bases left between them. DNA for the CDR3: TGTGCCAGCAGTGAATGGCGGAACTCAGATACGCAGTATTTT. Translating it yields CASSEWRNSDTQYF.

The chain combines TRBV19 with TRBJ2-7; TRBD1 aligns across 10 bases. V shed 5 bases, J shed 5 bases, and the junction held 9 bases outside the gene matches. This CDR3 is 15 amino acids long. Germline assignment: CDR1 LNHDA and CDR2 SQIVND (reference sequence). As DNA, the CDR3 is TGTGCCAGTAGTCCAGGGACAGGGGTTGCAAACGAGCAGTACTTC. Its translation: CASSPGTGVANEQYF.

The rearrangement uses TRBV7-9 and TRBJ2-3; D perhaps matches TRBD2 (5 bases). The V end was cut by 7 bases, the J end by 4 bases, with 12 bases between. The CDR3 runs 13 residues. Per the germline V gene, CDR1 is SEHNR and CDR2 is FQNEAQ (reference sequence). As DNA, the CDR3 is TGTGCCAGCATCATCTCGGGGTCAGATACGCAGTATTTT. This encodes CASIISGSDTQYF.

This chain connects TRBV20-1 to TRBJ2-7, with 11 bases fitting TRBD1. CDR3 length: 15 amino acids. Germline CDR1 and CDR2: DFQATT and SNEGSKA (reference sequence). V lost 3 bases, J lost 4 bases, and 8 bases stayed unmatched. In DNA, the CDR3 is TGCAGTGCTAGTGCTCACGGACAGGGGGCGTACGAGCAGTACTTC. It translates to CSASAHGQGAYEQYF.

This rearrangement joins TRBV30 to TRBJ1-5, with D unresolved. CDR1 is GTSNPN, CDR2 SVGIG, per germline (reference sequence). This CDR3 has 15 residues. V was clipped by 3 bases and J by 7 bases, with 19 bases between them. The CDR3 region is CAWRSGGSPGQPQHF. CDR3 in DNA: TGTGCCTGGAGATCGGGCGGGTCCCCCGGACAGCCCCAGCATTTT.

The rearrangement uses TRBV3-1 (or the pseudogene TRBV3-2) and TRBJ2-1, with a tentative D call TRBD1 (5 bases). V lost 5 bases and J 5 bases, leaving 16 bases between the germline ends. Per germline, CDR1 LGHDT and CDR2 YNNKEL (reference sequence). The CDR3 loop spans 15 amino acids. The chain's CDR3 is CASSKSLGVHNEQFF. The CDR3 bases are TGTGCCAGCAGCAAGAGCCTAGGGGTCCACAATGAGCAGTTCTTC.

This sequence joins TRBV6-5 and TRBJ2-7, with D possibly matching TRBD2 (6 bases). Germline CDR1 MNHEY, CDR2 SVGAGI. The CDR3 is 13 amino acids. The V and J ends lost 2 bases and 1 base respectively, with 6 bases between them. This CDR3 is CASSYGGSYEQYF. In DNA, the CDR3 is TGTGCCAGCAGTTACGGAGGGTCCTACGAGCAGTACTTC.

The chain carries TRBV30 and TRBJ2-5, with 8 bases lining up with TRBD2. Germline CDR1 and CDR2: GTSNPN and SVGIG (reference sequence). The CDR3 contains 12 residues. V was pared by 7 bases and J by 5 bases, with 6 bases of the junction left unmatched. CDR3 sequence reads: CAFAGGLETQYF. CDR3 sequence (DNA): TGTGCCTTCGCGGGGGGTTTGGAGACCCAGTACTTC.

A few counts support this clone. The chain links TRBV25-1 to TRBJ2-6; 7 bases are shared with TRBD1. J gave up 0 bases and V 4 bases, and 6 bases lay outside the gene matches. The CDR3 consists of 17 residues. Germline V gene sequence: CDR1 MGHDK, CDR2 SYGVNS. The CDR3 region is CASSGDRETSGANVLTF. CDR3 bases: TGTGCCAGCAGTGGCGACAGGGAGACCTCTGGGGCCAACGTCCTGACTTTC.

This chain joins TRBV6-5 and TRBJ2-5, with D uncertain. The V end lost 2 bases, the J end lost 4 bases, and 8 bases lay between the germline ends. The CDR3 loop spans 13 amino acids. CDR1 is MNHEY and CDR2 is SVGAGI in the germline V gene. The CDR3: CASSYLTRETQYF. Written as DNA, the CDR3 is TGTGCCAGCAGTTACCTCACGAGAGAGACCCAGTACTTC.

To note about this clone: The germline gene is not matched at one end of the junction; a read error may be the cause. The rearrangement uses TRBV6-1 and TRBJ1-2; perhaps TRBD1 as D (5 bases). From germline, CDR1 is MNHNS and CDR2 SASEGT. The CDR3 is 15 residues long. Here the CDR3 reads CASREGWQGPYGYTF. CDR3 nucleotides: TGTGCCAGCAGAGAAGGGTGGCAGGGCCCTTATGGCTACACCTTC.

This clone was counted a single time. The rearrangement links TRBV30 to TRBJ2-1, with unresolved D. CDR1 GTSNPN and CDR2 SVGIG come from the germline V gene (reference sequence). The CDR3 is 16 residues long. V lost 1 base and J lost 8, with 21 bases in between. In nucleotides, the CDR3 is TGTGCCTGGAGTGGTCTAGTTCGGCATCGAGGTGATGAGCAGTTCTTC. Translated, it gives CAWSGLVRHRGDEQFF.

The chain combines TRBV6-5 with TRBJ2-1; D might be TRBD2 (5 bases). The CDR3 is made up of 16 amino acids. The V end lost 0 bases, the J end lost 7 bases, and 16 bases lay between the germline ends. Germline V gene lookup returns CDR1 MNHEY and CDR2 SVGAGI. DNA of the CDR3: TGTGCCAGCAGTTACTCGGTGGGGTTAACGGGAAATGAGCAGTTCTTC. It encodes CASSYSVGLTGNEQFF.

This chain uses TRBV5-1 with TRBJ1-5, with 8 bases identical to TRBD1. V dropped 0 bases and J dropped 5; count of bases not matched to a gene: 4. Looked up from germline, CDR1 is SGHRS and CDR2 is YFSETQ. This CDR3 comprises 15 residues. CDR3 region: CASSLGQGIHQPQHF. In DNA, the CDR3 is TGCGCCAGCAGCTTGGGACAGGGGATTCATCAGCCCCAGCATTTT.

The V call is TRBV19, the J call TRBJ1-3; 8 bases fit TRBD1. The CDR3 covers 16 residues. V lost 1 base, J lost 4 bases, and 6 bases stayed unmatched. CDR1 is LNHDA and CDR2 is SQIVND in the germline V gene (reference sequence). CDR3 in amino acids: CASSIVAGGSGNTIYF. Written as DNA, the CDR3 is TGTGCCAGTAGTATAGTGGCAGGGGGCTCCGGAAACACCATATATTTT.

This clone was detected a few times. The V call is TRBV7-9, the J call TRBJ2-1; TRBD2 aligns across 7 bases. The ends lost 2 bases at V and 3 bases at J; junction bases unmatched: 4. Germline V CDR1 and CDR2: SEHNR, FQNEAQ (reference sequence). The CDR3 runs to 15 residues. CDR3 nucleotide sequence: TGTGCCAGCAGCTTACGGCTAGCGGACTACAATGAGCAGTTCTTC. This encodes CASSLRLADYNEQFF.

The chain's CDR3 is CASSRAGMGEQYF. The CDR3 region has the DNA TGTGCCAGCAGTAGAGCGGGAATGGGCGAGCAGTACTTC. This chain links TRBV6-1 with TRBJ2-7; 7 bases align to TRBD2. V shed 5 bases and J 6 bases; nucleotides not matched to a gene: 7. Germline lookup yields CDR1 MNHNS and CDR2 SASEGT. The CDR3 is 13 amino acids.

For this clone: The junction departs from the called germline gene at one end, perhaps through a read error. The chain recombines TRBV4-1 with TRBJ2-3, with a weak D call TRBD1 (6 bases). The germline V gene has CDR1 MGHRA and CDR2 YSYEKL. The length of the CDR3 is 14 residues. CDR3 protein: CASSLDRDTLHQPF. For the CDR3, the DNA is TGCGCCAGCAGCTTAGACCGGGACACCCTTCACCAACCTTTT.

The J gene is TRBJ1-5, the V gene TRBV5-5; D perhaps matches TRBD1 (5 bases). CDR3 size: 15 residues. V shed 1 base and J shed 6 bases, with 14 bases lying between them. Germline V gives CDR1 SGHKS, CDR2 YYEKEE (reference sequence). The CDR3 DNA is TGTGCCAGCAGCTTGTTAGGGGTCTACGGTCAGCCCCAGCATTTT. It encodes CASSLLGVYGQPQHF. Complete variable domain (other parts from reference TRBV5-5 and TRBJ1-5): DAGVTQSPTHLIKTRGQQVTLRCSPISGHKSVSWYQQVLGQGPQFIFQYYEKEERGRGNFPDRFSARQFPNYSSELNVNALLLGDSALYLCASSLLGVYGQPQHFGDGTRLSIL.

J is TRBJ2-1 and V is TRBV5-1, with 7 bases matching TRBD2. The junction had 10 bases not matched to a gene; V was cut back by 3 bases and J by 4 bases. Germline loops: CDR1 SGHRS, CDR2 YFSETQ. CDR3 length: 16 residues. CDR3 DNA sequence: TGCGCCAGCAGCTCGACCGGGACTAATGATTACAATGAGCAGTTCTTC. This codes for CASSSTGTNDYNEQFF.

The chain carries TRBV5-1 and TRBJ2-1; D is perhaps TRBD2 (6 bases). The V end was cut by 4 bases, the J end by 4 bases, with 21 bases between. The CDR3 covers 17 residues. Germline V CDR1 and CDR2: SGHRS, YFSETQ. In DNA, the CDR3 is TGCGCCAGCAGCCCACGTGTACTAGCCGCAGGTTACAATGAGCAGTTCTTC. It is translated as CASSPRVLAAGYNEQFF.

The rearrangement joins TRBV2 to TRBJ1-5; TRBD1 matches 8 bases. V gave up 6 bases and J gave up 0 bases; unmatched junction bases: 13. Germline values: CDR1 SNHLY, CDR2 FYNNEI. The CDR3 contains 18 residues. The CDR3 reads CASSLPGQVRVSNQPQHF. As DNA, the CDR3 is TGTGCCAGCAGCCTCCCGGGACAGGTTAGGGTTAGCAATCAGCCCCAGCATTTT.

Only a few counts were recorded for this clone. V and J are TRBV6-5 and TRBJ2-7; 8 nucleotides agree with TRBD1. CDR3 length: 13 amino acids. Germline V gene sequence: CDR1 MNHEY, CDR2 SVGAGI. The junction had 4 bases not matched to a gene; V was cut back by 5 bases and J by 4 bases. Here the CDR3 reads CASSQGAEYEQYF. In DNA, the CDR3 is TGTGCCAGCAGTCAGGGGGCCGAGTACGAGCAGTACTTC.

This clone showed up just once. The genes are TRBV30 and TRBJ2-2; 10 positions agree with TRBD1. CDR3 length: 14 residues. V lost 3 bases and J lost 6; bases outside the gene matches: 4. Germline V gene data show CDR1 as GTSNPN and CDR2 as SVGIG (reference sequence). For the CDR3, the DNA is TGTGCCTGGAGCTGGACAGGGGGGGCCGGGGAGCTGTTTTTT. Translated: CAWSWTGGAGELFF.

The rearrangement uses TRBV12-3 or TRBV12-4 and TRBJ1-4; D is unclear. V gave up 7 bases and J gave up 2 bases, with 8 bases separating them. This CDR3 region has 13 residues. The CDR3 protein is CASTGHTNEKLFF. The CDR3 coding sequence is TGTGCCAGCACAGGCCATACTAATGAAAAACTGTTTTTT.

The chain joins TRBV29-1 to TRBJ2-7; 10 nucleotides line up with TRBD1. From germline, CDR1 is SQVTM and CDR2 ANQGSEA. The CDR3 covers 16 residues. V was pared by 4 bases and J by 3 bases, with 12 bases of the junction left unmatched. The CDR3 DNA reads TGCAGCGTTGTAAAGGGCTCCGGGACAGGGGTCTACGAGCAGTACTTC. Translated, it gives CSVVKGSGTGVYEQYF.

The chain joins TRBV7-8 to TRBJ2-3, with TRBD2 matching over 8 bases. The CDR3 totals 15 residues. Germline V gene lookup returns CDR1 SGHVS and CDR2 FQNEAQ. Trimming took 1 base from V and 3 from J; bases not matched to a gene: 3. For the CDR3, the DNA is TGTGCCAGCAGCTTAGGTAGCGGGGAGACAGATACGCAGTATTTT. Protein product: CASSLGSGETDTQYF.

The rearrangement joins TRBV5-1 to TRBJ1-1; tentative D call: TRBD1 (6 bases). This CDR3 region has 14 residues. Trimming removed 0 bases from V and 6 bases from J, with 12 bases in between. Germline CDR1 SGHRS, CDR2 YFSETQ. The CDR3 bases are TGCGCCAGCAGCTTGGAACAGGGTATCGCTGAAGCTTTCTTT. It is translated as CASSLEQGIAEAFF.